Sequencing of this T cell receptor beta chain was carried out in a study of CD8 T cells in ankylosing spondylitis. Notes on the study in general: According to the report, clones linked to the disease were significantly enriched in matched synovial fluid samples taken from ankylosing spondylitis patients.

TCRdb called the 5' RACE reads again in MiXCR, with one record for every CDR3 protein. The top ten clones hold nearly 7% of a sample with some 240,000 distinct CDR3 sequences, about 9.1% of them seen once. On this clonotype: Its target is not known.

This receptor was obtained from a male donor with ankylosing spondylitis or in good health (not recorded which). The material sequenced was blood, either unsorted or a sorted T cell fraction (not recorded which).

CDR3 sequence (DNA): TGCGCCAGCAGTGCCGGGGTGGGCTACGAGCAGTACTTC. Protein: CASSAGVGYEQYF. The V gene is TRBV10-1, the J gene TRBJ2-7, with D maybe TRBD2 (5 bases). The V gene's germline CDR1 is WNHNN and CDR2 SYGVQD (reference sequence). This CDR3 is 13 amino acids long. V dropped 4 bases and J dropped 3 bases, with 10 bases sitting between them.